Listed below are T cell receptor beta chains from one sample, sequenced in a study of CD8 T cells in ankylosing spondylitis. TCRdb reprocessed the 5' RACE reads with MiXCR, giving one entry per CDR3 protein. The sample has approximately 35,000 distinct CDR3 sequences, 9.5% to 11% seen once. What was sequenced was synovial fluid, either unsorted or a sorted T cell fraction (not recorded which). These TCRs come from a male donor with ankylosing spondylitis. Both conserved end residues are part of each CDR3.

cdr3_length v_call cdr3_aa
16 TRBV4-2 CASSLIRGPSTDTQYF
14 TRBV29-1 CSVGRLAGTDTQYF
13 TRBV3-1 CPSSHGTRQRQYF
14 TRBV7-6 CASSPGTGAYEQYF
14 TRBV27 CASSPRSVSYEQYF
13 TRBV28 CASSLGEGAEAFF
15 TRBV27 CASSSTTGVTSPLHF
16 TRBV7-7 CASSPPGLAGQETQYF
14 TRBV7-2 CASSPRTATGELFF
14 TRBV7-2 CASRLGRGGNEQFF